This TCR beta chain was captured in a study of T cell responses to AZD1222 COVID-19 vaccine. Whole-study context: Whether given at about 4 or about 12 weeks, second doses were pooled.

With respect to this clone: Antigen unknown.

Broader study findings: Repertoires in all cases were sampled only once the peak T cell response had passed. Spike-specific TCR breadth and depth went up after people got two AZD1222 doses. Clonal diversity was possibly underestimated, and white British individuals and females predominated among donors.

Only in-frame clones appear in the TCRdb table, and some are missing; sequencing was by immunoSEQ multiplex PCR. Here the sample spans approximately 120,000 clones, roughly 87% being singletons. The germline V gene has CDR1 LNHDA and CDR2 SQIVND (reference sequence). The V and J ends lost 4 bases and 5 bases, in that order; junction bases with no gene match: 5. This CDR3 contains 15 residues. This receptor was obtained from an adult in good health. The specimen was peripheral blood, collected on day 0 of AZD1222 vaccination. V gene TRBV19 combines with J gene TRBJ2-1, with 10 bases lining up with TRBD2. CDR3 bases: TGTGCCAGTAGTACCCGGACTAGCGGCGACAATGAGCAGTTCTTC. This sequence encodes CASSTRTSGDNEQFF.